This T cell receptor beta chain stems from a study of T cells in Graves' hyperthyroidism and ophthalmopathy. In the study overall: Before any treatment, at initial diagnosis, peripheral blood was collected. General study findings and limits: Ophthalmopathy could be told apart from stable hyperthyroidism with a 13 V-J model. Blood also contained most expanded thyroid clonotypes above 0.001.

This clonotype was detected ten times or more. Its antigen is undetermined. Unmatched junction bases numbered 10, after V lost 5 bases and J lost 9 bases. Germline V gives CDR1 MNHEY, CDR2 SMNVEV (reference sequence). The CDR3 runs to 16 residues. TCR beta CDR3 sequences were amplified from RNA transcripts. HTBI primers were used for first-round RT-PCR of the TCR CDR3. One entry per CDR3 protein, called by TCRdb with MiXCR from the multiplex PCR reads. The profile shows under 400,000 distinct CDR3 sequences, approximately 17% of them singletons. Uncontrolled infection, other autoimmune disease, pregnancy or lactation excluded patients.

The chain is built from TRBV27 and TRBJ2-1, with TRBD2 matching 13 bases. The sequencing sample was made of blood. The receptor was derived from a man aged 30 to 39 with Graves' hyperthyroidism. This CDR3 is CASSPSGLAGVGEQFF. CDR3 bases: TGTGCCAGCAGTCCGTCAGGACTAGCGGGAGTGGGTGAGCAGTTCTTC.